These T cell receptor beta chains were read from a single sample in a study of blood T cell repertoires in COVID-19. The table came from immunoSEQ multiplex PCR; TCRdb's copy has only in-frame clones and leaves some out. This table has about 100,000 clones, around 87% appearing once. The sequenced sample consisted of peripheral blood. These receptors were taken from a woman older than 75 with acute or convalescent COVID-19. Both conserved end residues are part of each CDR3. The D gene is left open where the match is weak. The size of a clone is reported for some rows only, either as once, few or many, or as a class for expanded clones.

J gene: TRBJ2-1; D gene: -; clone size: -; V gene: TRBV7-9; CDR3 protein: CASTRVDSWQFF; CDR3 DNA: TGTGCCAGCACCAGGGTCGACTCGTGGCAGTTCTTC
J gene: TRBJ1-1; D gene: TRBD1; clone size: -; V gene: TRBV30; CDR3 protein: CAWSVRGRGVTEAFF; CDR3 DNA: TGTGCCTGGAGTGTAAGGGGGCGCGGGGTCACTGAAGCTTTCTTT
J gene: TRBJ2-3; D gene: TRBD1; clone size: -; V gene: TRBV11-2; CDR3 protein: CASRYRGQRTDTQYF; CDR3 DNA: TGTGCCAGCAGATATAGGGGACAGCGCACAGATACGCAGTATTTT
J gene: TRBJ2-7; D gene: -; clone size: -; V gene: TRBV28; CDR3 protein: CAISGGPGPYEQYF; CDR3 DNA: TGTGCCATCTCGGGCGGACCAGGGCCCTACGAGCAGTACTTC
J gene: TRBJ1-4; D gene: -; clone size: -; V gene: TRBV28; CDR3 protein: CASNTYPRANEKLFF; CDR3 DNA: TGTGCCAGCAATACTTATCCCAGGGCGAATGAAAAACTGTTTTTT
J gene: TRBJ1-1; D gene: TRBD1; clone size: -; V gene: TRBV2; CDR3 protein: CASSETGTSIGGGEAFF; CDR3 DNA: TGTGCCAGCAGTGAAACCGGGACAAGTATAGGGGGCGGTGAAGCTTTCTTT
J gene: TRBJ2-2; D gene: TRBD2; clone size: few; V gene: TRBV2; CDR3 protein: CASCPGTSGGRTGELFF; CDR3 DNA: TGTGCCAGTTGTCCCGGGACTAGCGGGGGGCGGACCGGGGAGCTGTTTTTT
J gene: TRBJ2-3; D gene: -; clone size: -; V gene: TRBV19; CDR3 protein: CASSIGNSPDTQYF; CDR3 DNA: TGTGCCAGTAGTATAGGAAACAGCCCAGATACGCAGTATTTT
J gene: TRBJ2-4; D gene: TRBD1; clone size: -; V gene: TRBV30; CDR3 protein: CAFDRGRVQYF; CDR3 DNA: TGTGCCTTCGACAGGGGTCGAGTCCAGTACTTC
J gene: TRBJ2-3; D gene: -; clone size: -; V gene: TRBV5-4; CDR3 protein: CASSFTTRGPGADTQYF; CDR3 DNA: TGTGCCAGCAGTTTTACAACGCGGGGCCCGGGAGCAGATACGCAGTATTTT
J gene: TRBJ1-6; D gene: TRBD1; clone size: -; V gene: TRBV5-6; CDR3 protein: CASSQPAPTGVGYNSPLHF; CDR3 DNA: TGTGCCAGCAGCCAACCTGCACCGACAGGGGTGGGCTATAATTCACCCCTCCACTTT
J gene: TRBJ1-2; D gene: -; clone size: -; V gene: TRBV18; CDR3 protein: CASSPLSNYGYTF; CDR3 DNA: TGTGCCAGCTCACCCCTTTCTAACTATGGCTACACCTTC
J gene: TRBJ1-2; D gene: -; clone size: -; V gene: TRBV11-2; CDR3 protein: CASSLVRGGDYGYTF; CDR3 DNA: TGTGCCAGCAGCTTGGTCCGGGGTGGCGACTATGGCTACACCTTC
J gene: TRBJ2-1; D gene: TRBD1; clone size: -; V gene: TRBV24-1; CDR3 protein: CATSAGQGAGNEQFF; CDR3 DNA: TGTGCCACCAGTGCTGGACAGGGGGCGGGGAATGAGCAGTTCTTC
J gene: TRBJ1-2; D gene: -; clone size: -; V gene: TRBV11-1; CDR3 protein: CASSSHSYGYTF; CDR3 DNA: TGTGCCAGCAGCTCCCACAGCTATGGCTACACCTTC
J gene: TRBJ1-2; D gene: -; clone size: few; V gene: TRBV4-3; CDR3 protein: CASSQDPVYGYTF; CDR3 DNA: TGCGCCAGCAGCCAAGATCCCGTCTATGGCTACACCTTC
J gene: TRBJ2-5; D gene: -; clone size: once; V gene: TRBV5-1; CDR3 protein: CASRGSRAQETQYF; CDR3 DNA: TGCGCCAGCAGAGGTAGCAGGGCTCAAGAGACCCAGTACTTC
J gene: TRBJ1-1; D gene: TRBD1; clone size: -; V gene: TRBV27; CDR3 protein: CASSPSLDRWNTEAFF; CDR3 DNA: TGTGCCAGCAGTCCGTCCCTGGACAGGTGGAACACTGAAGCTTTCTTT
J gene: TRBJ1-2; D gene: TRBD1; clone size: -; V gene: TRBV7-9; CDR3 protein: CASSLGGTAEHYGYTF; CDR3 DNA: TGTGCCAGCAGCTTAGGGGGGACAGCAGAGCACTATGGCTACACCTTC
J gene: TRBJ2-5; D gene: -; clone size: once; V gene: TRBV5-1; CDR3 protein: CASSLATGEQETQYF; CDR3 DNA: TGCGCCAGCAGCCTGGCTACAGGAGAACAAGAGACCCAGTACTTC
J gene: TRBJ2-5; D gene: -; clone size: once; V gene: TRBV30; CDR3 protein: CAWSVGRLQETQYF; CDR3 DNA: TGTGCCTGGAGTGTGGGGAGACTCCAAGAGACCCAGTACTTC
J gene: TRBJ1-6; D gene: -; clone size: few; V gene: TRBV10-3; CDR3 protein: CAISESQVSPLHF; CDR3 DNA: TGTGCCATCAGTGAGTCGCAGGTTTCACCCCTCCACTTT
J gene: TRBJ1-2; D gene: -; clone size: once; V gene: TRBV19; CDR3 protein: CASSRLDKKDGYTF; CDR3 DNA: TGTGCCAGTAGTCGCCTCGACAAAAAGGATGGCTACACCTTC
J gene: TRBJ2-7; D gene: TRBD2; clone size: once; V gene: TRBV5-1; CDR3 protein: CASSLMTSGGAGYEQYF; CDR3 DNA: TGCGCCAGCAGCTTGATGACTAGCGGGGGGGCCGGGTACGAGCAGTACTTC
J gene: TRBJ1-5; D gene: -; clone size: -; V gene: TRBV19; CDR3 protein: CASSMEGLGDQPQHF; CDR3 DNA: TGTGCCAGTAGTATGGAGGGCTTAGGAGATCAGCCCCAGCATTTT
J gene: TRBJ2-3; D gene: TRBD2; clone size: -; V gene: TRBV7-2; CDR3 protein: CASSLTSGGAALADTQYF; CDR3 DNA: TGTGCCAGCAGCCTTACTAGCGGGGGGGCTGCCCTAGCAGATACGCAGTATTTT
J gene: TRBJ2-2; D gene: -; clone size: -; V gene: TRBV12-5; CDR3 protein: CASGPVTGIITGELFF; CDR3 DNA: TGTGCTAGTGGTCCCGTAACCGGGATTATCACCGGGGAGCTGTTTTTT
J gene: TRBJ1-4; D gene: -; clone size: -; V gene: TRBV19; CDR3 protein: CASSIGQSNEKLFF; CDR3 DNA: TGTGCCAGTAGTATCGGACAGTCAAATGAAAAACTGTTTTTT
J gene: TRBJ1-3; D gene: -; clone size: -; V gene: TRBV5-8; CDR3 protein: CASSPVLQGSRGNTIYF; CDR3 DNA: TGTGCCAGCAGCCCGGTGTTACAGGGTTCTCGAGGAAACACCATATATTTT
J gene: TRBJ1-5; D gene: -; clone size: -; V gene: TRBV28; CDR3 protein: CASSPQGFYGQPQHF; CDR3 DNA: TGTGCCAGCAGTCCGCAGGGGTTCTATGGTCAGCCCCAGCATTTT